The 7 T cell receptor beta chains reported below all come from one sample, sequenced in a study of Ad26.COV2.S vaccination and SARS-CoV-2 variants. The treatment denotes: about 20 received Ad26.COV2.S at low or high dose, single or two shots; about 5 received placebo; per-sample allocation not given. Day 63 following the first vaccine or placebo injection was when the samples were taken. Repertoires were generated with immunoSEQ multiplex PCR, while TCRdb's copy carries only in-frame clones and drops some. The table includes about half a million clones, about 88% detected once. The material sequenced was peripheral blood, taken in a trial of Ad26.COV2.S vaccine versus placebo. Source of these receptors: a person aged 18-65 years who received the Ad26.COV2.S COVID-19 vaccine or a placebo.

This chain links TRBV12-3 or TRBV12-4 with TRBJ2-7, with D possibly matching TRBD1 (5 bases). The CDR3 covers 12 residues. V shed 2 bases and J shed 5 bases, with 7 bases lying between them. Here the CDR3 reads CASSLWGHEQYF. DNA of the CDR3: TGTGCCAGCAGTTTATGGGGCCACGAGCAGTACTTC.

The CDR3 DNA reads TGTGCCAGCAGCCAAACAGCGAGCTCCTACGAGCAGTACTTC. Translation: CASSQTASSYEQYF. The V call is TRBV3-1 (or the pseudogene TRBV3-2), the J call TRBJ2-7; no reliable D call. With 2 bases removed from V and 0 bases from J, the gap between germline ends came to 8 bases. The CDR3 extends over 14 amino acids. Germline CDR1 and CDR2: LGHDT and YNNKEL (reference sequence).

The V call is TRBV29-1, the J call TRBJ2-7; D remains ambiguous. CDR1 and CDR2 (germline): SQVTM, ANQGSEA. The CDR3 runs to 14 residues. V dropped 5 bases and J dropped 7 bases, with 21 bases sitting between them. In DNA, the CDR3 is TGCAGCGTTACTTTATGGCAGCCTTCCTCGGAGCAGTACTTC. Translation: CSVTLWQPSSEQYF.

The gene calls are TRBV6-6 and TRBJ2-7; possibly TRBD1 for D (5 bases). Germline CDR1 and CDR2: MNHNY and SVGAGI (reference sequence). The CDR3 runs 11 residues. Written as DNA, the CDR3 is TGTGCGATCGCGCAGGGCTACGAGCAGTACTTC. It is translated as CAIAQGYEQYF.

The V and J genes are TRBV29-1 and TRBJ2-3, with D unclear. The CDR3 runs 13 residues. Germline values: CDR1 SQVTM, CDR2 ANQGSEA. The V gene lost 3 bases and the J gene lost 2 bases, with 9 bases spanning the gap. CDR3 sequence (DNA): TGCAGCGTTGATGGCGGATTCACAGATACGCAGTATTTT. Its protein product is CSVDGGFTDTQYF.

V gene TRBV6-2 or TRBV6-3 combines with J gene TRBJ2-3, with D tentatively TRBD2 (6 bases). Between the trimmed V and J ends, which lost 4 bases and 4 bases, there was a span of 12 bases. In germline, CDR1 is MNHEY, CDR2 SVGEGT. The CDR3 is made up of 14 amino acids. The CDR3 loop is CASSSRLVSDTQYF. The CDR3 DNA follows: TGTGCCAGCAGTTCTAGACTAGTTTCAGATACGCAGTATTTT.

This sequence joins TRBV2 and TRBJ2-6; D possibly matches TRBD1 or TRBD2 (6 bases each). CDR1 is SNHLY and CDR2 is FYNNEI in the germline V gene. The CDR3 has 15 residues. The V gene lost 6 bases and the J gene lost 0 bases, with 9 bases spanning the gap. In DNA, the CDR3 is TGTGCCAGCAGAGGGGGGAGCTCTGGGGCCAACGTCCTGACTTTC. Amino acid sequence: CASRGGSSGANVLTF.